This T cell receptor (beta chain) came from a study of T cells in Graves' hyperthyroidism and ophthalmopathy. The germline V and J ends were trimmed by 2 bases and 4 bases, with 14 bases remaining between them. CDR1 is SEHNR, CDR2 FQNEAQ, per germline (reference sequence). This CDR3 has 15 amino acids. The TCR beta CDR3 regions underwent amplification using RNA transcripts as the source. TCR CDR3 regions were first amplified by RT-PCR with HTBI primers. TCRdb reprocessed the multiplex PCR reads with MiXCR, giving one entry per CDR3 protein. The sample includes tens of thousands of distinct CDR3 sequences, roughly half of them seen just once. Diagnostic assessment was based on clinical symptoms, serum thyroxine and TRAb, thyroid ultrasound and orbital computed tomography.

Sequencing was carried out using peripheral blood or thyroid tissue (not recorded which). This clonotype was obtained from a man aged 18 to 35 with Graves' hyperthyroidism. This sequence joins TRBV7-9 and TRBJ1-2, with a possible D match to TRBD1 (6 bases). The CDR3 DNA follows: TGTGCCAGCAGCTTATACGCAGGGGAGCTCTATGGCTACACCTTC. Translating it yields CASSLYAGELYGYTF.